Listed below are T cell receptor beta chains from one sample, sequenced in a study of control samples from healthy donors and cancer patients. The data were produced by immunoSEQ multiplex PCR, yet TCRdb's version contains in-frame clones alone and is incomplete. The data contain around 90,000 clones, about 89% of them singletons. The specimen was blood. The receptors derive from a man aged 25-45 years in good health. Each CDR3 is given with its conserved first and last residue. Fields, in order: V gene, D gene, J gene, clone size, CDR3 DNA, CDR3 protein. A D gene is named only where the DNA matches it firmly. The size entry is marked missing in some rows and otherwise reads once, few, many or a size class.

TRBV2	.	TRBJ1-2	.	TGTGCCAGCAAAGAAGAGGAGGGCTACACCTTC	CASKEEEGYTF
TRBV30	TRBD1	TRBJ1-2	.	TGTGCCTGGAGTCAGACAGGGGCCACCTATGGCTACACCTTC	CAWSQTGATYGYTF
TRBV4-1	.	TRBJ1-1	.	TGCGCCAGCAGCCAGGCGGCGGCAGGGGTGGCTGAAGCTTTCTTT	CASSQAAAGVAEAFF
TRBV9	TRBD2	TRBJ2-6	.	TGTGCCAGCAGCGTAGGCCCTAGCGGCTTCTCTGGGGCCAACGTCCTGACTTTC	CASSVGPSGFSGANVLTF
TRBV4-1	.	TRBJ2-7	few	TGCGCCAGCAGCCAAGATGTGACTCTGAGCTCCTACGAGCAGTACTTC	CASSQDVTLSSYEQYF
TRBV18	.	TRBJ2-5	.	TGTGCCAGCTCCCCCCAACCCCAAGAGACCCAGTACTTC	CASSPQPQETQYF
TRBV12-3/TRBV12-4	TRBD2	TRBJ2-1	.	TGTGCCAGCAGTTCGGGACTAAACAATGAGCAGTTCTTC	CASSSGLNNEQFF
TRBV18	.	TRBJ2-3	.	TGTGCCAGCTCACCAAGGGGAGATACGCAGTATTTT	CASSPRGDTQYF
TRBV6-1	.	TRBJ1-6	.	TGTGCCAGCAGTGAAGCTCCGGCAGGTCGGAATTCACCCCTCCACTTT	CASSEAPAGRNSPLHF
TRBV28	TRBD2	TRBJ2-1	.	TGTGCCAGCAGTTGGCCCCCACTGTGGACTAGCGGGGGGGGCTCCTACAATGAGCAGTTCTTC	CASSWPPLWTSGGGSYNEQFF
TRBV5-8	TRBD2	TRBJ2-3	.	TGTGCCAGCAGCTTGACTAGCGGGGGGGCCGCGACAGATACGCAGTATTTT	CASSLTSGGAATDTQYF
TRBV4-1	TRBD1	TRBJ2-1	.	TGCGCCAGCAGCCACCCACAGGGGCCCCAGTTCTTC	CASSHPQGPQFF
TRBV5-6	TRBD1	TRBJ1-5	.	TGTGCCAGCAGCCAAGGGACAGGGAGCAATCAGCCCCAGCATTTT	CASSQGTGSNQPQHF
TRBV27	.	TRBJ1-2	.	TGTGCCAGCAGTTTTCCCGGGTCCTATGGCTACACCTTC	CASSFPGSYGYTF
TRBV5-1	.	TRBJ2-5	.	TGCGCCAGCAGCTTGGAGGGGACCCCACCCCAAGAGACCCAGTACTTC	CASSLEGTPPQETQYF
TRBV9	.	TRBJ2-3	.	TGTGCCAGCAGCGTAGAGGGCAGGGGGAGGGATACGCAGTATTTT	CASSVEGRGRDTQYF
TRBV3-1/TRBV3-2	.	TRBJ2-3	.	TGTGCCAGCAGCCAACGCAGCCAGTCTTTCACAGATACGCAGTATTTT	CASSQRSQSFTDTQYF
TRBV5-4	TRBD2	TRBJ2-5	.	TGTGCCAGCAGCCCCCGGATAGCGGGGGGGCGGGAGACCCAGTACTTC	CASSPRIAGGRETQYF
TRBV6-6	.	TRBJ2-3	.	TGTGCCAGCAGTTACTCCCAGGGAAGCACAGATACGCAGTATTTT	CASSYSQGSTDTQYF
TRBV27	TRBD1	TRBJ1-2	.	TGTGCCAGCAGTTCGACAGGGGGAGGGAGCTATGGCTACACCTTC	CASSSTGGGSYGYTF
TRBV7-9	.	TRBJ2-5	once	TGTGCCAGCAGCTTAGAACGGTTACTGTCAGAGACCCAGTACTTC	CASSLERLLSETQYF
TRBV6-6	.	TRBJ1-4	once	TGTGCCAGCTCACAGAGTAATGAAAAACTGTTTTTT	CASSQSNEKLFF
TRBV24-1	.	TRBJ2-2	.	TGTGCCACCAGTGATCCCATGACAGCCGCCACCGGGGAGCTGTTTTTT	CATSDPMTAATGELFF
TRBV5-6	.	TRBJ1-3	.	TGTGCCAGCAGCCCTCACGCGGGGTGGGGATCCTCTGGAAACACCATATATTTT	CASSPHAGWGSSGNTIYF
TRBV6-4	.	TRBJ2-1	.	TGTGCCAGCAGTGAGCAGGATAATGAGCAGTTCTTC	CASSEQDNEQFF
TRBV7-9	.	TRBJ2-1	.	TGTGCCAGCAGCTCGACTAGTCTTGATGAGCAGTTCTTC	CASSSTSLDEQFF
TRBV6-4	.	TRBJ2-5	.	TGTGCCAGCAGTGAAAGGGGTGGAGAGACCCAGTACTTC	CASSERGGETQYF
TRBV9	TRBD2	TRBJ2-5	.	TGTGCCAGCAGCGTAGTACCTAGCGGACAAGAGACCCAGTACTTC	CASSVVPSGQETQYF
TRBV5-6	.	TRBJ1-1	.	TGTGCCAGCAGCCTGGGGACTTTGAACACTGAAGCTTTCTTT	CASSLGTLNTEAFF
TRBV30	.	TRBJ1-2	few	TGTGCCTGGGGACAGACCCTCTATGGCTACACCTTC	CAWGQTLYGYTF
TRBV7-9	.	TRBJ2-5	once	TGTGCCAGCAGCTCCCTCTGGGGGCAAGAGACCCAGTACTTC	CASSSLWGQETQYF
TRBV12-5	.	TRBJ2-1	.	TGTGCTAGTGGTCCGGTTGTCGGGCCTTCCTACAATGAGCAGTTCTTC	CASGPVVGPSYNEQFF
TRBV4-2	TRBD2	TRBJ2-3	.	TGTGCCAGCAGCCAAGATCAACGGGGGGGCCCAGATACGCAGTATTTT	CASSQDQRGGPDTQYF
TRBV5-8	.	TRBJ2-1	.	TGTGCCAGCGGATTGTACAATGAGCAGTTCTTC	CASGLYNEQFF
TRBV6-5	TRBD2	TRBJ2-5	.	TGTGCCAGCAGTTCCCCGGGACTAGGGTTGGAGACCCAGTACTTC	CASSSPGLGLETQYF
TRBV11-2	.	TRBJ2-2	.	TGTGCCAGCACCCCTTTGGCGGGGCTGAACACCGGGGAGCTGTTTTTT	CASTPLAGLNTGELFF
TRBV27	TRBD1	TRBJ1-2	.	TGTGCCAGCAGTTTATCCGGGACAGGGGGCTATGGCTACACCTTC	CASSLSGTGGYGYTF
TRBV6-5	TRBD2	TRBJ2-5	.	TGTGCCAGCAAGGTCCTAGCGGGGCTAGAGACCCAGTACTTC	CASKVLAGLETQYF
TRBV6-5	.	TRBJ1-2	.	TGTGCCAGCAGTTACGGTCGTTATGGGGGCTACACCTTC	CASSYGRYGGYTF
TRBV11-3	.	TRBJ1-5	.	TGTGGCCCCGGGACATCTAATAGCAATCAGCCCCAGCATTTT	CGPGTSNSNQPQHF
TRBV18	.	TRBJ2-6	.	TGTGCCAGCTCACCACCGGGGGCAGGAAGCTCTGGGGCCAACGTCCTGACTTTC	CASSPPGAGSSGANVLTF
TRBV9	.	TRBJ2-3	.	TGTGCCAGCAGCTCTTGGGCTACCGGCACAGATACGCAGTATTTT	CASSSWATGTDTQYF
TRBV7-9	.	TRBJ2-6	.	TGTGCCAGCAGCTTAAGGGCCTCTGGGGCCAACGTCCTGACTTTC	CASSLRASGANVLTF
TRBV6-1	.	TRBJ1-4	once	TGTGCCAGCAGTGAATTTTCGAATGAAAAACTGTTTTTT	CASSEFSNEKLFF
TRBV4-2	.	TRBJ1-5	.	TGTGCCAGCAGCCAAGAGGCTACCCGACGGTCTAGCAATCAGCCCCAGCATTTT	CASSQEATRRSSNQPQHF
TRBV30	.	TRBJ2-1	.	TGTGCCTGGAGGGGTCGGGAGCAGTTCTTC	CAWRGREQFF
TRBV5-1	TRBD1	TRBJ2-5	few	TGCGCCAGCAGCTCCGGAACAGGGGGGTACCAAGAGACCCAGTACTTC	CASSSGTGGYQETQYF
TRBV5-1	.	TRBJ1-1	.	TGCGCCAGCAGCCAGGACAGAGTTGGCACTGAAGCTTTCTTT	CASSQDRVGTEAFF